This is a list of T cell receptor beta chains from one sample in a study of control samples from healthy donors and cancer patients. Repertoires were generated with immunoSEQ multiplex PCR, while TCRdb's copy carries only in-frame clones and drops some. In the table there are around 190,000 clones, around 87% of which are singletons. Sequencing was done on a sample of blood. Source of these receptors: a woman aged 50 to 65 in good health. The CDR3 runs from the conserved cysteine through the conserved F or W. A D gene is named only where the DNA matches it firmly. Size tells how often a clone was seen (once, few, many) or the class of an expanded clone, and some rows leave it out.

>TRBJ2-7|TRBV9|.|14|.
TGTGCCAGCAGCCCCCGGACGGGGAACAACGAGCAGTACTTC
CASSPRTGNNEQYF
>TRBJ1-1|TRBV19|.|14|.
TGTGCCAGTAGTAGCCCGTCGGGGGGAGAGAGGCATTTCTTT
CASSSPSGGERHFF
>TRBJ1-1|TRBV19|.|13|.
TGTGCCAGTAGTATGGGGTCGTTAACTGAAGCTTTCTTT
CASSMGSLTEAFF
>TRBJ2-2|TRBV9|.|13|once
TGTGCCAGCAGAGTGGACGGGGCCGGGGAGCTGTTTTTT
CASRVDGAGELFF
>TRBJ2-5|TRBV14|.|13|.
TGTGCCAGCAGCCAAGGGTCAAAAGAGACCCAGTACTTC
CASSQGSKETQYF
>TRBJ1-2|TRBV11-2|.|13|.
TGTGCCAGCAGCTTGGGGGCTAACTATGGCTACACCTTC
CASSLGANYGYTF
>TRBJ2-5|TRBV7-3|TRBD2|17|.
TGTGCCAGCAGCCCCGGGTTAGCGGGGGGCCTCGCGGAGACCCAGTACTTC
CASSPGLAGGLAETQYF
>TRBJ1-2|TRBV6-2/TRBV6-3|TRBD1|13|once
TGTGCCAGCAGTCGGGACAGAGTCTATGGCTACACCTTC
CASSRDRVYGYTF
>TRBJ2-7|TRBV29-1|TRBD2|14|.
TGCAGCGTCGACTTGGGACTAGCGGGAGCGGGTCAGTACTTC
CSVDLGLAGAGQYF
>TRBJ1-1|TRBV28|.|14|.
TGTGCCAGCAGTTTCACTCCCTGGAGTTTCGATGCTTTCTTT
CASSFTPWSFDAFF
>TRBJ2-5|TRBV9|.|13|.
TGTGCCAGCAGCGTAGCGCCAGGTGAGACCCAGTACTTC
CASSVAPGETQYF
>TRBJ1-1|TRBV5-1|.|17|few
TGCGCCAGCAGCTTGGACCAGGGGCGTAGGATGAACACTGAAGCTTTCTTT
CASSLDQGRRMNTEAFF
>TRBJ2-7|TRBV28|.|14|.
TGTGCCAGCAGTTCACCGGGACCAAGATACGAGCAGTACTTC
CASSSPGPRYEQYF
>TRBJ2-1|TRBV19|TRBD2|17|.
TGTGCCAGTAGTATAGGTCAACTAGCGGGGGATTACAATGAGCAGTTCTTC
CASSIGQLAGDYNEQFF
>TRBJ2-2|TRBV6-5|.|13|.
TGTGCCCGCAAGAGGGGGGGGGCCGGGGAGCTGTTTTTT
CARKRGGAGELFF
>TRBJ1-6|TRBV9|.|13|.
TGTGCCGGAAAAACACGCAGGGAATCACCCCTCCACTTT
CAGKTRRESPLHF
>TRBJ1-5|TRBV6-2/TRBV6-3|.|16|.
TGTGCCAGCAGTTGGGGGGGGGACGGAGTGGCTAGGTTGCAGCATTTT
CASSWGGDGVARLQHF
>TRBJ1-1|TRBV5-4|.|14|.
TGTGCCAGCAGCTTGGTTGGGGTGGACACTGAAGCTTTCTTT
CASSLVGVDTEAFF
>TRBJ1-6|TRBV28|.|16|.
TGTGCCAGCAGTTTATCCGCAATGGTAGGCAATTCACCCCTCCACTTT
CASSLSAMVGNSPLHF
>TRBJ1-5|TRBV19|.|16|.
TGTGCCAGTAGTATAAGGGTAGGGAATAGCAATCAGCCCCAGCATTTT
CASSIRVGNSNQPQHF
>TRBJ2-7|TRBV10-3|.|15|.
TGTGCCATCAGTGAGGCGGGACAGAGCTCCTACGAGCAGTACTTC
CAISEAGQSSYEQYF
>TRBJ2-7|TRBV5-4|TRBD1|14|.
TGTGCCAGCAGCCCCGGGACAGGCTCCTACGAGCAGTACTTC
CASSPGTGSYEQYF
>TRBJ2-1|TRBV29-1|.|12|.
TGCAGCGTTGGAAACCGGGGCGATGAGCAGTTCTTC
CSVGNRGDEQFF
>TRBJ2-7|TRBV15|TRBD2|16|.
TGTGCCACCAGCAGAGGATGGGGGGGGAGCTCCTACGAGCAGTACTTC
CATSRGWGGSSYEQYF
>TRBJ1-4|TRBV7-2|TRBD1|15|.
TGTGCCAGCAGCAGTATGACAGGGCGAAATGAAAAACTGTTTTTT
CASSSMTGRNEKLFF
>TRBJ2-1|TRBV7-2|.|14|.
TGTGCCAGCAGCCCTCCCGACATAGCCAATGAGCAGTTCTTC
CASSPPDIANEQFF
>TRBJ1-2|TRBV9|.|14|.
TGTGCCAGCGGAATAGGGGCGGGGGACTATGGCTACACCTTC
CASGIGAGDYGYTF
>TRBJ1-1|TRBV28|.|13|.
TGTGCCAGCAGTTTTTCTGGGAGGACTGAAGCTTTCTTT
CASSFSGRTEAFF
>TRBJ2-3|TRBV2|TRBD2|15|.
TGTGCCAGCACCACGGGCGGGGGGGATACAGATACGCAGTATTTT
CASTTGGGDTDTQYF
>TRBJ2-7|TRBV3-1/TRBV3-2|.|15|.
TGTGCCAGCAGCCAAGCGGGACCGAGCACCTACGAGCAGTACTTC
CASSQAGPSTYEQYF
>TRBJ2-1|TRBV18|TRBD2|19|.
TGTGCCAGCTCACCATCCCTTTCGTTGAGAACTAGCGGCTACAATGAGCAGTTCTTC
CASSPSLSLRTSGYNEQFF
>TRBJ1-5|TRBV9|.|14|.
TGTGCCAGCAGCGTAGCACCAAGCAATCAGCCCCAGCATTTT
CASSVAPSNQPQHF
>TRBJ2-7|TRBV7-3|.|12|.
TGTGCCAGCAGCTTAAGCAGGGCCGAGCAGTACTTC
CASSLSRAEQYF
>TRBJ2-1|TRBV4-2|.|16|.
TGTGCCAGCAGCCAAGATGCGGCAGGGGTATACAATGAGCAGTTCTTC
CASSQDAAGVYNEQFF